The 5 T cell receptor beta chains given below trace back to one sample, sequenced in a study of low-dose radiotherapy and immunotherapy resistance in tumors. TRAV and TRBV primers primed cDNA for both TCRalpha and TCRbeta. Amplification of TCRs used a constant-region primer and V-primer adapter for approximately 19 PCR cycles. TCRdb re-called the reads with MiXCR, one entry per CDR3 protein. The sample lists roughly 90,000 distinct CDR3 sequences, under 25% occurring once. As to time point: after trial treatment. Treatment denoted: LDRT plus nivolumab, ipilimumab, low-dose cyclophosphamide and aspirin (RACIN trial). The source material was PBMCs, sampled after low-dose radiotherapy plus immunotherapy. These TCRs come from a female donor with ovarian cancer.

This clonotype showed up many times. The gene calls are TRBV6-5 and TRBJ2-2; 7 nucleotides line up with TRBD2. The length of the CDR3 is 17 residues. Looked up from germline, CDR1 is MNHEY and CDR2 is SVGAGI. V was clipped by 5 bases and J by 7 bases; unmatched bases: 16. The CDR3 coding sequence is TGTGCCAGCAGTACACGGGGCGGGAGACCTTCCGGCGGGGAGCTGTTTTTT. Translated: CASSTRGGRPSGGELFF.

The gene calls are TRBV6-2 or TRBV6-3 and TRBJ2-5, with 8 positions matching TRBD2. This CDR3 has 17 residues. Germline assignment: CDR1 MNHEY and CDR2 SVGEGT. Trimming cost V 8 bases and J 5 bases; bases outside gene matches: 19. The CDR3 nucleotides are TGTGCCAGCGCCTCAGTCCCCACCGGGACTAGTGTGGAGACCCAGTACTTC. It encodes CASASVPTGTSVETQYF.

CDR3 residues: CASSQLAGGSGATDTQYF. In DNA, the CDR3 is TGCGCCAGCAGCCAACTAGCGGGGGGTTCCGGGGCCACAGATACGCAGTATTTT. The rearrangement links TRBV5-1 to TRBJ2-3; 12 bases are shared with TRBD2. V was clipped by 4 bases and J by 2 bases; unmatched bases: 11. The CDR3 contains 18 residues. The V gene's germline CDR1 is SGHRS and CDR2 YFSETQ. Filled out from reference TRBV5-1 and TRBJ2-3, the complete variable domain reads KAGVTQTPRYLIKTRGQQVTLSCSPISGHRSVSWYQQTPGQGLQFLFEYFSETQRNKGNFPGRFSGRQFSNSRSEMNVSTLELGDSALYLCASSQLAGGSGATDTQYFGPGTRLTVL.

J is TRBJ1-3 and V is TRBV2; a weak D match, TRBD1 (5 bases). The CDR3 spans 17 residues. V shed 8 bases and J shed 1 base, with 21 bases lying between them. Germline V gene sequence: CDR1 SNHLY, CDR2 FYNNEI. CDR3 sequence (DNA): TGTGCCAGCGGGGGGACCGGGACGGTAACTTCTGGAAACACCATATATTTT. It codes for CASGGTGTVTSGNTIYF.

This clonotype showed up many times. CDR3 in DNA: TGTGCCAGTAGTAGGCGGGGGACCAGGGAGACCCAGTACTTC. The encoded protein is CASSRRGTRETQYF. The chain links TRBV19 to TRBJ2-5, with 7 bases that match TRBD2. The CDR3 is 14 amino acids. J was trimmed by 5 bases and V by 4 bases; bases with no gene match: 7. Germline V gene lookup returns CDR1 LNHDA and CDR2 SQIVND (reference sequence).